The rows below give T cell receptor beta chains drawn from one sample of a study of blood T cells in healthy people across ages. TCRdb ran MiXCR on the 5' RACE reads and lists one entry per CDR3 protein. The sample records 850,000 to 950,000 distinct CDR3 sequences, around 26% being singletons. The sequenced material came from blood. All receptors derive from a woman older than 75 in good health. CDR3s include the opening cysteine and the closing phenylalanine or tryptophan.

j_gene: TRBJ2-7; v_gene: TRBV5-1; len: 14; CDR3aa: CASSLGQGAYEQYF
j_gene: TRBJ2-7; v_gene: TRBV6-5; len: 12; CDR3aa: CASSRGFYEQYF
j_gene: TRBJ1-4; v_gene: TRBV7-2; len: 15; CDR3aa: CASIGQGASNEKLFF
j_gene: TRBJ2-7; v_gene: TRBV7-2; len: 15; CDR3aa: CASSYGTGPRDEQYF
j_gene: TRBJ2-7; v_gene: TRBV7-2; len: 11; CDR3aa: CASSLVYEQYF
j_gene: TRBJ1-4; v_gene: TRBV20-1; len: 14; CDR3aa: CSARGTDSSEKLFF
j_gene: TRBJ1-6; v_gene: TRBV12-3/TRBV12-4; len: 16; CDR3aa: CASSLGQSWYNSPLHF
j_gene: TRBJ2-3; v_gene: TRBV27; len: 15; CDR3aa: CASSLRSGVTDTQYF
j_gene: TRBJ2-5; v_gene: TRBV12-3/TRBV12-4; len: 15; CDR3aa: CASSAKRGGEKTQYF
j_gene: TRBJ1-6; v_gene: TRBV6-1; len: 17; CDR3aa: CASRRTYRGHVYAPLHF
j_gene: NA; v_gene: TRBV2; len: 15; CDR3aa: CASSEEGGQSYEQYF